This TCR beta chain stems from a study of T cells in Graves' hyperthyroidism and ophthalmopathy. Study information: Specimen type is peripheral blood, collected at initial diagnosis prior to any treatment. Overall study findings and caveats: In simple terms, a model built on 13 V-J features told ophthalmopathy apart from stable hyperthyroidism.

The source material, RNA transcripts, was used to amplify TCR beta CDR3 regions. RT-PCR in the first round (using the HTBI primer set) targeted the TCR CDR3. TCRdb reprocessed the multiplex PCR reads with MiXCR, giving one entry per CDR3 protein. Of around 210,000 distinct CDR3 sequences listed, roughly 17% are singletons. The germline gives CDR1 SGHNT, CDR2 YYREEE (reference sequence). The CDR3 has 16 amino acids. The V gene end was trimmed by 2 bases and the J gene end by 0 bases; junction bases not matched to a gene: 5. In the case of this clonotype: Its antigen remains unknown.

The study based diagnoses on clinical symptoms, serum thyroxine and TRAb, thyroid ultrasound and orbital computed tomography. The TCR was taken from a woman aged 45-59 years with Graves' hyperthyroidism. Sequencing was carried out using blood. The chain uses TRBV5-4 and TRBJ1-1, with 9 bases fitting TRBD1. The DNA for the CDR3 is TGTGCCAGCAGCTTAGGGACAGGGCTCATGAACACTGAAGCTTTCTTT. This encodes CASSLGTGLMNTEAFF.